The next 22 T cell receptor beta chains were all read from a single sample in a study of neoadjuvant nivolumab and ipilimumab in lung cancer. Data came from immunoSEQ multiplex PCR; TCRdb stores just in-frame clones and leaves some out. The table records about 33,000 clones, under 95% of them present only once. The sequencing used peripheral blood, collected after neoadjuvant nivolumab, alone or with ipilimumab, at or shortly before surgery. Receptor source: an adult with non-small cell lung cancer.

V gene TRBV27 combines with J gene TRBJ1-5; no clear D gene. The CDR3 totals 15 residues. Germline V gene lookup returns CDR1 MNHEY and CDR2 SMNVEV (reference sequence). Trimming stripped 3 bases from V and 3 bases from J, with 12 bases between. As DNA, the CDR3 is TGTGCCAGCAGTTTTCTGGGCGGTCCCAATCAGCCCCAGCATTTT. Translation: CASSFLGGPNQPQHF.

In its sample, this clone was seen once. V and J are TRBV13 and TRBJ1-1; D uncertain. V was clipped by 0 bases and J by 5 bases, with 7 bases between them. Per germline, CDR1 PRHDT and CDR2 FYEKMQ (reference sequence). This CDR3 has 13 amino acids. CDR3 in amino acids: CASSLGVVTEAFF. The DNA for the CDR3 is TGTGCCAGCAGCTTAGGGGTTGTGACTGAAGCTTTCTTT.

CDR3 coding DNA: TGCGCCAGCAGCTCCGGGGCCCTCCCGGGCGATACGCAGTATTTT. This encodes CASSSGALPGDTQYF. The chain joins TRBV5-1 to TRBJ2-3, with D tentatively TRBD1 or TRBD2 (5 bases each). The CDR3 runs 15 residues. Germline CDR1 and CDR2: SGHRS and YFSETQ. V was clipped by 3 bases and J by 6 bases, with 17 bases between them.

The chain uses TRBV10-2 and TRBJ2-3; D not resolved. Trimming shortened V by 2 bases and J by 6 bases, and 21 bases separated the two germline ends. CDR1 is WSHSY and CDR2 is SAAADI in the germline V gene. The CDR3 spans 17 residues. Written as DNA, the CDR3 is TGCGCCAGCAGTGAGCGTAGGCGACCTCTAGGAGTCGATACGCAGTATTTT. Amino acids: CASSERRRPLGVDTQYF.

The rearrangement uses TRBV6-4 and TRBJ2-1, with TRBD2 identical over 13 bases. Germline lookup yields CDR1 MRHNA and CDR2 SNTAGT. There are 15 residues in the CDR3. Trimming removed 3 bases from V and 7 bases from J; junction bases left unmatched: 3. CDR3 bases: TGTGCCAGCAGTGAGGGACTAGCGGGACCAAATGAGCAGTTCTTC. Its translation is CASSEGLAGPNEQFF.

The V gene is TRBV19, the J gene TRBJ1-2; the match to TRBD1 covers 8 bases. Trimming removed 7 bases from V and 4 bases from J; junction bases left unmatched: 5. Germline CDR1 LNHDA, CDR2 SQIVND (reference sequence). The CDR3 is 13 residues long. In nucleotides, the CDR3 is TGTGCCAGTACCCTGGACAGGGCCTATGGCTACACCTTC. Translating gives CASTLDRAYGYTF. Full variable domain (missing parts from reference TRBV19 and TRBJ1-2): DGGITQSPKYLFRKEGQNVTLSCEQNLNHDAMYWYRQDPGQGLRLIYYSQIVNDFQKGDIAEGYSVSREKKESFPLTVTSAQKNPTAFYLCASTLDRAYGYTFGSGTRLTVV.

CDR3 bases: TGTGCCAGCAGCTTAGTGACAAGGACCTACGAGCAGTACTTC. The encoded protein is CASSLVTRTYEQYF. The chain combines TRBV7-9 with TRBJ2-7; D is uncertain. V lost 1 base and J lost 2, with 9 bases in between. The germline V gene has CDR1 SEHNR and CDR2 FQNEAQ (reference sequence). The CDR3 runs to 14 residues.

Only a few counts were recorded for this clone. The gene calls are TRBV11-2 and TRBJ1-1, with D unclear. The V gene lost 1 base and the J gene lost 4 bases, with 13 bases spanning the gap. The CDR3 extends over 15 amino acids. Germline CDR1 reads SGHAT; CDR2 reads FQNNGV. The CDR3 sequence is CASSLVGSGITEAFF. The CDR3 DNA reads as TGTGCCAGCAGCTTAGTTGGATCGGGTATCACTGAAGCTTTCTTT. Based on the CDR3 plus reference TRBV11-2 and TRBJ1-1, the full variable domain is EAGVAQSPRYKIIEKRQSVAFWCNPISGHATLYWYQQILGQGPKLLIQFQNNGVVDDSQLPKDRFSAERLKGVDSTLKIQPAKLEDSAVYLCASSLVGSGITEAFFGQGTRLTVV.

The rearrangement links TRBV6-5 to TRBJ2-7, with TRBD1 matching 11 bases. Germline lookup yields CDR1 MNHEY and CDR2 SVGAGI. The CDR3 length is 15 residues. The junction had 7 bases not matched to a gene; V was cut back by 6 bases and J by 3 bases. CDR3 in amino acids: CASRGQGAAGYEQYF. The CDR3 DNA sequence: TGTGCCAGCAGAGGACAGGGGGCAGCGGGCTACGAGCAGTACTTC.

The chain employs TRBV7-8 and TRBJ1-2; a weak D match, TRBD1 (5 bases). Germline CDR1 is SGHVS and CDR2 is FQNEAQ. CDR3 length: 21 residues. V dropped 0 bases and J dropped 0 bases, with 26 bases sitting between them. DNA for the CDR3: TGTGCCAGCAGCTTAGCGACGTTGGCCGAGATGGGGGTGGTATCTAACTATGGCTACACCTTC. It translates to CASSLATLAEMGVVSNYGYTF.

This clone came up once. Different DNA sequences within this sample yield the same CDR3. V gene TRBV9 combines with J gene TRBJ1-5; a weak D match, TRBD1 (5 bases). Germline V lookup: CDR1 SGDLS, CDR2 YYNGEE. This CDR3 has 14 amino acids. V was pared by 0 bases and J by 2 bases, with 6 bases between. CDR3 bases: TGTGCCAGCAGCGTAGGGGGGGGCAATCAGCCCCAGCATTTT. Its translation: CASSVGGGNQPQHF.

This chain uses TRBV19 with TRBJ1-5, with D possibly TRBD1 on 5 matching bases. Germline V gene data show CDR1 as LNHDA and CDR2 as SQIVND (reference sequence). The ends were cut back, 8 bases at V and 2 bases at J, with 16 bases in the middle. The CDR3 is 15 amino acids. The CDR3 sequence is CASGGDGGGNQPQHF. The CDR3 region has the DNA TGTGCCAGTGGGGGGGACGGGGGAGGCAATCAGCCCCAGCATTTT.

V gene TRBV27 combines with J gene TRBJ2-5; D unresolved. The length of the CDR3 is 12 residues. Trimming left V 8 bases short and J 9 bases short, with 16 bases between. Germline V gene sequence: CDR1 MNHEY, CDR2 SMNVEV (reference sequence). CDR3 sequence reads: CASETPLLAQYF. The CDR3 DNA is TGTGCCAGCGAGACGCCCCTCCTGGCCCAGTACTTC.

The V call is TRBV19, the J call TRBJ1-5, with D perhaps TRBD1 (6 bases). CDR1 and CDR2 from the germline V gene are LNHDA and SQIVND (reference sequence). Trimming shortened V by 6 bases and J by 4 bases, and 16 bases separated the two germline ends. The CDR3 covers 15 residues. For the CDR3, the DNA is TGTGCCAGTAGCGAGACAGGCAAATTTAATCAGCCCCAGCATTTT. Its translation: CASSETGKFNQPQHF.

This sequence joins TRBV7-3 and TRBJ2-3; 14 bases map to TRBD2. There are 16 residues in the CDR3. Trimming at V came to 5 bases and at J to 2 bases, leaving 3 bases not matched to a gene. CDR1 and CDR2 (germline): SGHTA, FQGTGA. Here the CDR3 DNA reads TGTGCCAGCAGCCGACTAGCGGGAGGGTCCACAGATACGCAGTATTTT. Its protein is CASSRLAGGSTDTQYF. The variable domain in full, completed from reference TRBV7-3 and TRBJ2-3, reads GAGVSQTPSNKVTEKGKYVELRCDPISGHTALYWYRQSLGQGPEFLIYFQGTGAADDSGLPNDRFFAVRPEGSVSTLKIQRTERGDSAVYLCASSRLAGGSTDTQYFGPGTRLTVL.

The rearrangement links TRBV5-4 to TRBJ2-7; 13 bases agree with TRBD2. The ends lost 4 bases at V and 3 bases at J; junction bases unmatched: 7. The CDR3 spans 16 residues. Germline V lookup: CDR1 SGHNT, CDR2 YYREEE (reference sequence). The CDR3 is CASSQGLAGALYEQYF. CDR3 nucleotide sequence: TGTGCCAGCAGCCAAGGACTAGCGGGAGCCCTCTACGAGCAGTACTTC.

The chain joins TRBV29-1 to TRBJ1-2, with D uncertain. Germline assignment: CDR1 SQVTM and CDR2 ANQGSEA. The V end lost 4 bases, the J end lost 4 bases, and 7 bases lay between the germline ends. This CDR3 comprises 11 residues. This CDR3 is CSVVEGYGYTF. CDR3 in DNA: TGCAGCGTTGTAGAGGGCTATGGCTACACCTTC.

The J gene is TRBJ1-5, the V gene TRBV6-1; D call uncertain. CDR3 length: 15 amino acids. V was pared by 7 bases and J by 0 bases, with 13 bases between. Germline V CDR1 and CDR2: MNHNS, SASEGT. The CDR3 sequence: CASTLGPYSNQPQHF. In DNA, the CDR3 is TGTGCCAGCACCTTAGGACCTTATAGCAATCAGCCCCAGCATTTT.

This clone was detected once. V is TRBV6-5 and J is TRBJ1-5, with a weak D call TRBD1 (5 bases). Deletions cut 2 bases from V and 0 bases from J, with 11 bases between. Germline-derived CDR1 and CDR2 are MNHEY and SVGAGI. The CDR3 extends over 16 amino acids. In DNA, the CDR3 is TGTGCCAGCAGTTACCGTGGGGGGTCTAGCAATCAGCCCCAGCATTTT. This codes for CASSYRGGSSNQPQHF.

This rearrangement joins TRBV7-7 to TRBJ2-5, with D unclear. The CDR3 is made up of 15 amino acids. The germline CDR1 and CDR2 sequences are SSHAT and FNYEAQ (reference sequence). The V gene lost 5 bases and the J gene lost 5 bases, with 18 bases spanning the gap. The CDR3 reads CASSPTPTTPETQYF. The CDR3 nucleotides read TGTGCCAGCAGCCCGACCCCAACTACCCCGGAGACCCAGTACTTC.

The J gene is TRBJ1-3, the V gene TRBV9; no clear D. CDR1 SGDLS and CDR2 YYNGEE come from the germline V gene. Trimming removed 0 bases at V and 4 bases at J, with 14 bases between. The CDR3 consists of 16 residues. CDR3 nucleotide sequence: TGTGCCAGCAGCGTAGAATCGGGCGGATGGGGAAACACCATATATTTT. Translated: CASSVESGGWGNTIYF.

This chain uses TRBV7-8 with TRBJ1-5; D ambiguous. Germline CDR1 and CDR2: SGHVS and FQNEAQ. The CDR3 runs to 14 residues. Trimming left V 5 bases short and J 7 bases short, with 15 bases between. This CDR3 reads CASSPGRHGQPQHF. DNA of the CDR3: TGTGCCAGCAGCCCGGGCAGGCATGGGCAGCCCCAGCATTTT.